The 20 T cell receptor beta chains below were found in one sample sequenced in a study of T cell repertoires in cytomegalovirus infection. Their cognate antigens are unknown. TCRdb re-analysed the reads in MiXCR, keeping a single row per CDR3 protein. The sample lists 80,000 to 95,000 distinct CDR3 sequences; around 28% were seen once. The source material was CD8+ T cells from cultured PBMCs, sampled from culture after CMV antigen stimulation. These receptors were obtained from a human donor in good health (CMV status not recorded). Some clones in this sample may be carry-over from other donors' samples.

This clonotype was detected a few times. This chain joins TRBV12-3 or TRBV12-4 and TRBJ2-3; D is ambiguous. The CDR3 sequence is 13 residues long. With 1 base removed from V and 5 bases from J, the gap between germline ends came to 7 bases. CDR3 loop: CASSLGSVDTQYF. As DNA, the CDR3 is TGTGCCAGCAGTTTAGGGAGCGTAGATACGCAGTATTTT.

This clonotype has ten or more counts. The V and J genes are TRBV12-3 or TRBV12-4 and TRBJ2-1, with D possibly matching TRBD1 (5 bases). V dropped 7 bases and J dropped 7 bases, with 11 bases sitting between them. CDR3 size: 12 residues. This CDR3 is CASTAGPNEQFF. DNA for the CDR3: TGTGCCAGCACGGCAGGGCCAAATGAGCAGTTCTTC.

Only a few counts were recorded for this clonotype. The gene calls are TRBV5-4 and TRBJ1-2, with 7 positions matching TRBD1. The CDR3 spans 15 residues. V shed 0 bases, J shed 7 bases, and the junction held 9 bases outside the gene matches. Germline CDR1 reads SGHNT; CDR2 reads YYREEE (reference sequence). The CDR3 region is CASSLELTGRLGYTF. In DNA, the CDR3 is TGTGCCAGCAGCTTGGAACTGACAGGGCGTCTTGGCTACACCTTC.

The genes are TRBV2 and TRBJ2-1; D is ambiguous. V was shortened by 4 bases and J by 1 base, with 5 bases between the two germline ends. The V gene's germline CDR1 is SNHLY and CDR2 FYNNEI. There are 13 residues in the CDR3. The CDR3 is CASSGLSYNEQFF. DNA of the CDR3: TGTGCCAGCAGTGGACTGTCCTACAATGAGCAGTTCTTC. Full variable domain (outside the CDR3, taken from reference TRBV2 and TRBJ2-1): EPEVTQTPSHQVTQMGQEVILRCVPISNHLYFYWYRQILGQKVEFLVSFYNNEISEKSEIFDDQFSVERPDGSNFTLKIRSTKLEDSAMYFCASSGLSYNEQFFGPGTRLTVL.

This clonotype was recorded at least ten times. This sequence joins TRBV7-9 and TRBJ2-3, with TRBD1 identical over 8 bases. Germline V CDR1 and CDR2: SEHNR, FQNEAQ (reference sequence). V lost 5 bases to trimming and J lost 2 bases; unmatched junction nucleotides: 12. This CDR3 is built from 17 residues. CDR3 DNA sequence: TGTGCCAGCAGCCCATCTTCCAGGGGGCGTTACACAGATACGCAGTATTTT. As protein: CASSPSSRGRYTDTQYF.

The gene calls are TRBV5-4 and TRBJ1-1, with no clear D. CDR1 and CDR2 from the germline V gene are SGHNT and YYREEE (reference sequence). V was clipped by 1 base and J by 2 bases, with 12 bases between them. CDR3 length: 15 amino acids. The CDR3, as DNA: TGTGCCAGCAGCTTGACGGCAGAGATAAACACTGAAGCTTTCTTT. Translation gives CASSLTAEINTEAFF.

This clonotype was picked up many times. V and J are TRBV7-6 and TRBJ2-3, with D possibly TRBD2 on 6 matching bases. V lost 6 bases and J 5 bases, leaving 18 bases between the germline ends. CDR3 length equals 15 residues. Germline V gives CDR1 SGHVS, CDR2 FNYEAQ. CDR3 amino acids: CASSYSVGRGDTQYF. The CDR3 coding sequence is TGTGCCAGCAGTTATTCTGTCGGGCGGGGAGATACGCAGTATTTT.

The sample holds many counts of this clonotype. The CDR3: CASSSLRTSGRDYEQYF. DNA of the CDR3: TGTGCCAGCAGTTCCCTCCGGACTAGCGGGCGAGACTACGAGCAGTACTTC. The chain recombines TRBV28 with TRBJ2-7; 11 nucleotides agree with TRBD2. Germline V gives CDR1 MDHEN, CDR2 SYDVKM. The CDR3 is 17 residues long. Germline trimming cut 4 bases from V and 3 bases from J; bases unmatched to any gene: 11.

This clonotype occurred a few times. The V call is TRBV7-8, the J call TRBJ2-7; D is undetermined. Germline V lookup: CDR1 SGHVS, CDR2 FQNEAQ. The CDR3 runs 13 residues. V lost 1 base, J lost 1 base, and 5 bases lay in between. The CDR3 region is CASSLVQSYEQYF. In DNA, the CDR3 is TGTGCCAGCAGCTTAGTACAGTCCTACGAGCAGTACTTC.

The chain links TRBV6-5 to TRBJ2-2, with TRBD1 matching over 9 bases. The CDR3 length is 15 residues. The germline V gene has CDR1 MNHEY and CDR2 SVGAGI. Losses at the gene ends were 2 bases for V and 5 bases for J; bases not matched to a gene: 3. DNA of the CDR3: TGTGCCAGCAGTTACCCGACAGGGGGTACCGGGGAGCTGTTTTTT. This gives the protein CASSYPTGGTGELFF.

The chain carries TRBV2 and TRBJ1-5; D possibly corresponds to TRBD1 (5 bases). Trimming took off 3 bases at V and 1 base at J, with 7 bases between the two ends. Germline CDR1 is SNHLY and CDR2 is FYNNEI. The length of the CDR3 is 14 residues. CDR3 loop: CASSETESNQPQHF. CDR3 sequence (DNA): TGTGCCAGCAGTGAGACAGAGAGCAATCAGCCCCAGCATTTT.

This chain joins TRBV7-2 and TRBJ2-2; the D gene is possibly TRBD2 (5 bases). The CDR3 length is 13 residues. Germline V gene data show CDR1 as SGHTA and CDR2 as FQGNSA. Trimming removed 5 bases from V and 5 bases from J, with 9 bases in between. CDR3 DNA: TGTGCCAGCAGCATCGGACTTACCGGGGAGCTGTTTTTT. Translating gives CASSIGLTGELFF.

Here the CDR3 reads CASSLAGGPAEQYF. For the CDR3, the DNA is TGTGCCAGCAGTTTAGCGGGGGGGCCGGCGGAGCAGTACTTC. V is TRBV9 and J is TRBJ2-7; 11 positions agree with TRBD2. The CDR3 is made up of 14 amino acids. Germline CDR1 is SGDLS and CDR2 is YYNGEE. J was trimmed by 7 bases and V by 5 bases; bases with no gene match: 8.

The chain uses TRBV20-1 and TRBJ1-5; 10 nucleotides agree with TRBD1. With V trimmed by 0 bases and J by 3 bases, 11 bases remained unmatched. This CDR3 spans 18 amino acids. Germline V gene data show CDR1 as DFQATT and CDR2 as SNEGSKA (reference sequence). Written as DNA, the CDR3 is TGCAGTGCTAGAGATTTTTTGCGACAGGGGGCTGCCAATCAGCCCCAGCATTTT. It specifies CSARDFLRQGAANQPQHF.

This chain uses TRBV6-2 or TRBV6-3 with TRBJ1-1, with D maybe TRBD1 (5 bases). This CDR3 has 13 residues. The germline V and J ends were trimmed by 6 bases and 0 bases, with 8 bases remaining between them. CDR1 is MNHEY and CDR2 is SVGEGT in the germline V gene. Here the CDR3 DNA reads TGTGCCAGCAGGACAGCGATGAACACTGAAGCTTTCTTT. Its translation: CASRTAMNTEAFF.

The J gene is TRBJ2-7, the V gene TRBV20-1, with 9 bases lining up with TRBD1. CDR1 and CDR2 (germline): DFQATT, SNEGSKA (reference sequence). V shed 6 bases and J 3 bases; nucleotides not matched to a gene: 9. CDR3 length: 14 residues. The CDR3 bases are TGCAGTGCCACCGGACAGGGGCCGTTCTACGAGCAGTACTTC. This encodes CSATGQGPFYEQYF.

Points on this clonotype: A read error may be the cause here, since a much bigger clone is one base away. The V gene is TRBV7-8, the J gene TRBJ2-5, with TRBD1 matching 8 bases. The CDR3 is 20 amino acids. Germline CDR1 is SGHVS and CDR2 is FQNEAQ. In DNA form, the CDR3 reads TGTGCCAGCGGCTTAGGCCGGACCGGACAGGGCTCGTCGTACCAAGAGACCCAGTACTTC. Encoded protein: CASGLGRTGQGSSYQETQYF.

CDR3 protein: CASSQASLLYEQYF. As DNA, the CDR3 is TGTGCCAGCAGCCAAGCGTCTCTTCTCTACGAGCAGTACTTC. The chain has TRBV3-1 and TRBJ2-7; the D is unclear. Germline loops: CDR1 LGHDT, CDR2 YNNKEL (reference sequence). This CDR3 has 14 amino acids. The V gene lost 1 base and the J gene lost 3 bases, with 10 bases spanning the gap.

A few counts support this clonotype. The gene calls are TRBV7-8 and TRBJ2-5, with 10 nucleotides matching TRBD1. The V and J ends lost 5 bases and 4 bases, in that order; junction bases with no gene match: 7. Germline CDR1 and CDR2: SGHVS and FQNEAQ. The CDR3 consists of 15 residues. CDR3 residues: CASSPPGQGSETQYF. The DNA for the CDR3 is TGTGCCAGCAGCCCTCCGGGACAGGGGTCAGAGACCCAGTACTTC.

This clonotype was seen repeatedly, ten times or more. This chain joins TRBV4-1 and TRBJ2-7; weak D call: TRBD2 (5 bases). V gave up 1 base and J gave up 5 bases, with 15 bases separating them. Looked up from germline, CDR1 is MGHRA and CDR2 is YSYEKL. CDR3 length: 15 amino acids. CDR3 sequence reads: CASSQASRAGHEQYF. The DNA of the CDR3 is TGCGCCAGCAGCCAAGCTAGCCGTGCAGGTCACGAGCAGTACTTC.